One and the same sample provided the 8 T cell receptor beta chains below, sequenced in a study of T-cell memory formation after mild COVID-19. In TCRdb, the 5' RACE reads were re-called with MiXCR into one record per CDR3 protein. The sample lists approximately 240,000 distinct CDR3 sequences, around 15% occurring once. The specimen sequenced was PBMCs or a T cell subset sorted from them (not recorded which). These receptors were taken from a man younger than 35 who had mild COVID-19 (a few samples of this study predate the infection). Cell type and time point are not known.

This clonotype appeared a single time. This could be a read error, since a much larger clone is one nucleotide away. The genes are TRBV5-1 and TRBJ1-1; D gene ambiguous. The CDR3 has 14 amino acids. Deletions cut 0 bases from V and 1 base from J, with 7 bases between. The germline V gene encodes CDR1 SGHRS and CDR2 YFSETQ. The CDR3: CASSLDGWNTEAFF. CDR3 DNA sequence: TGCGCCAGCAGCTTGGACGGATGGAACACTGAAGCTTTCTTT.

The chain joins TRBV30 to TRBJ2-7; 9 positions agree with TRBD1. The trim removed 3 bases at V and 5 bases at J, leaving 5 bases unmatched. The germline CDR1 and CDR2 sequences are GTSNPN and SVGIG (reference sequence). The CDR3 is made up of 13 amino acids. CDR3: CAWRGTGNHEQYF. CDR3 nucleotide sequence: TGTGCCTGGAGAGGGACAGGGAACCACGAGCAGTACTTC. Drawing the rest from reference TRBV30 and TRBJ2-7, the complete variable domain is SQTIHQWPATLVQPVGSPLSLECTVEGTSNPNLYWYRQAAGRGLQLLFYSVGIGQISSEVPQNLSASRPQDRQFILSSKKLLLSDSGFYLCAWRGTGNHEQYFGPGTRLTVT.

This clonotype has just a few counts. The V call is TRBV12-3 or TRBV12-4, the J call TRBJ2-2; D unclear. V gave up 6 bases and J gave up 5 bases, with 10 bases separating them. The CDR3 extends over 13 amino acids. The CDR3: CASRPTVTGELFF. CDR3 in DNA: TGTGCCAGCAGGCCGACGGTAACCGGGGAGCTGTTTTTT.

This clonotype was observed a handful of times. V is TRBV4-2 and J is TRBJ2-2; no reliable D call. CDR3 length: 15 amino acids. V was cut by 4 bases and J by 0 bases, with 9 bases left in between. The V gene's germline CDR1 is LGHNA and CDR2 YNFKEQ. The DNA for the CDR3 is TGTGCCAGCAGCCTTCGACACACGAACACCGGGGAGCTGTTTTTT. Protein: CASSLRHTNTGELFF.

The V gene is TRBV9, the J gene TRBJ1-1; D unclear. The CDR3 runs 14 residues. Germline lookup yields CDR1 SGDLS and CDR2 YYNGEE. V lost 2 bases and J lost 3, with 11 bases in between. In DNA, the CDR3 is TGTGCCAGCAGCGTTTCCGGAGGCGACACTGAAGCTTTCTTT. Translated, it gives CASSVSGGDTEAFF.

This chain links TRBV12-3 or TRBV12-4 with TRBJ1-2, with D possibly matching TRBD1 (5 bases). The CDR3 is made up of 15 amino acids. Between the trimmed V and J ends, which lost 5 bases and 5 bases, there was a span of 18 bases. The CDR3 nucleotides read TGTGCCAGCAGTCCAAAGCTGGGGGGGACTTATGGCTACACCTTC. This codes for CASSPKLGGTYGYTF.

This clonotype was counted a few times. This chain links TRBV5-5 with TRBJ2-5; TRBD2 might be the D (5 bases). Germline-derived CDR1 and CDR2 are SGHKS and YYEKEE (reference sequence). Between the trimmed V and J ends, which lost 1 base and 1 base, there was a span of 11 bases. The CDR3 spans 15 residues. The CDR3 DNA follows: TGTGCCAGCAGCTTGTCCGGGGTTTCCCAAGAGACCCAGTACTTC. Amino acids: CASSLSGVSQETQYF.

The chain links TRBV7-9 to TRBJ1-3; weak D call: TRBD1 (5 bases). CDR3 length: 17 residues. Germline V lookup: CDR1 SEHNR, CDR2 FQNEAQ (reference sequence). V was clipped by 6 bases and J by 0 bases, with 18 bases between them. CDR3 protein: CASRPPPGRLSGNTIYF. DNA for the CDR3: TGTGCCAGCAGACCACCCCCGGGACGGCTCTCTGGAAACACCATATATTTT.